The source of this TCR beta chain is a study of T cell responses to AZD1222 COVID-19 vaccine. General study findings and limits: Spike-wide coverage was observed for vaccine-associated CD4 TCRs, with dominant responses at 160-218 and 743-854. At baseline, just a handful of AZD1222 recipients tested seropositive.

This clone has more than one count but fewer than ten. Its specificity is not known. Data came from immunoSEQ multiplex PCR; TCRdb stores just in-frame clones and leaves some out. The sample lists some 150,000 clones; 82% were seen once. V lost 1 base and J lost 7, with 17 bases in between. CDR1 and CDR2 (germline): MNHEY, SMNVEV (reference sequence). The CDR3 is made up of 17 amino acids. This sequence was found in an adult in good health. The chain carries TRBV27 and TRBJ1-6, with D uncertain. Sequencing was performed on peripheral blood, taken on day 0 of MenACWY control vaccination. The CDR3 nucleotides read TGTGCCAGCAGTTTATTGCCGACCGGAGGGAAAAATTCACCCCTCCACTTT. Encoded protein: CASSLLPTGGKNSPLHF.